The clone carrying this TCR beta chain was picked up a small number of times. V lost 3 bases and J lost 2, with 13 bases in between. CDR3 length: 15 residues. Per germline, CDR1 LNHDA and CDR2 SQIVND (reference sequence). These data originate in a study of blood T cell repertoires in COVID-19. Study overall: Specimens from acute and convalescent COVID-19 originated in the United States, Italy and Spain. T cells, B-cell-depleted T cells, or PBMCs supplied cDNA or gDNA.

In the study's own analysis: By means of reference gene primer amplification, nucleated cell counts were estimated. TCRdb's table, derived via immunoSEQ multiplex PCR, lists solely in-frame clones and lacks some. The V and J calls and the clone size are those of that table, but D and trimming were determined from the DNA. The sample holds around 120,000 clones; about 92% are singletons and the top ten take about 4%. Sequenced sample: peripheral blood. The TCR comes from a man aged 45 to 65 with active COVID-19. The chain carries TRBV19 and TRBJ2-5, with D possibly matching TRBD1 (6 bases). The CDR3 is CASSILGASQETQYF. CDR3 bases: TGTGCCAGTAGTATTTTGGGGGCGAGTCAAGAGACCCAGTACTTC.